This T cell receptor (beta chain) was recovered during a study of blood T cell repertoires in COVID-19. Study context: Collection of acute and convalescent COVID-19 samples took place in the United States, Italy and Spain.

Germline V lookup: CDR1 LGHNT, CDR2 FRNRAP. Trimming removed 3 bases at V and 8 bases at J, with 13 bases between. The CDR3 contains 13 residues. In the authors' methods: Scientists estimated how many nucleated cells there were by amplifying reference gene primers. The protocol was immunoSEQ multiplex PCR, while the TCRdb copy is restricted to in-frame clones and leaves out a portion. V, J and clone size reflect that table, while D and trimming were determined from the DNA. This sample yields approximately 150,000 clones, of which roughly 84% are seen a single time; more than 2% belongs to the top ten.

This clonotype was obtained from a human donor with acute or convalescent COVID-19. The donor label of this sample is uncertain. Material: peripheral blood. This rearrangement joins TRBV12-5 to TRBJ1-2, with D tentatively TRBD1 (5 bases). DNA of the CDR3: TGTGCTAGTGGTTTTGCAGGGTCCTTCGGCTACACCTTC. Residues: CASGFAGSFGYTF.